The 31 T cell receptor beta chains reported below all come from one sample, sequenced in a study of shared clonotypes between healthy human individuals. The assay was immunoSEQ multiplex PCR, and TCRdb's table has in-frame clones only and misses some. This repertoire shows over a million clones, roughly 96% found once; its top ten account for more than 0.9%. Sequencing was carried out using naive CD4+ T cells sorted from blood. The subset was: CD45RA+ positively selected. The receptor set was obtained from a man aged 30 to 45 in good health.

To note about this clone: With a much larger clone just one base away, this may be a read error. The rearrangement links TRBV7-9 to TRBJ1-1; D perhaps matches TRBD1 (5 bases). Germline V gene sequence: CDR1 SEHNR, CDR2 FQNEAQ (reference sequence). The length of the CDR3 is 13 residues. The V end lost 2 bases, the J end lost 5 bases, and 9 bases lay between the germline ends. CDR3 region: CASSLPGRTEAFF. The CDR3 nucleotides are TGTGCCAGCAGCTTACCGGGACGGACTGAAGCTTTCTTT.

The chain has TRBV6-6 and TRBJ1-4; D perhaps matches TRBD1 (5 bases). Germline CDR1 reads MNHNY; CDR2 reads SVGAGI (reference sequence). The CDR3 consists of 15 residues. Trimming took off 5 bases at V and 6 bases at J, with 16 bases between the two ends. The CDR3 region has the DNA TGTGCCAGCAGTCGCCATCTGGGGCTGGATGAAAAACTGTTTTTT. Protein sequence: CASSRHLGLDEKLFF.

The V and J genes are TRBV6-1 and TRBJ2-7; D may be TRBD1 or TRBD2 (5 bases each). The CDR3 totals 17 residues. V lost 0 bases to trimming and J lost 1 base, with 16 bases between them. Germline V CDR1 and CDR2: MNHNS, SASEGT. CDR3 residues: CASSEAATGDRSYEQYF. DNA of the CDR3: TGTGCCAGCAGTGAAGCTGCCACTGGGGACCGATCCTACGAGCAGTACTTC.

The chain combines TRBV5-6 with TRBJ2-5, with a weak D call TRBD2 (5 bases). The ends were cut back, 0 bases at V and 2 bases at J, with 8 bases in the middle. The V gene's germline CDR1 is SGHDT and CDR2 YYEEEE. CDR3 length equals 14 residues. CDR3 amino acids: CASSLDQRQETQYF. The CDR3 nucleotides read TGTGCCAGCAGCTTGGACCAGCGGCAAGAGACCCAGTACTTC.

This chain's CDR3 is CASSRQPTSGRAETQYF. Written as DNA, the CDR3 is TGCGCCAGCAGCCGGCAACCGACTAGCGGGAGGGCAGAGACCCAGTACTTC. The genes are TRBV4-1 and TRBJ2-5, with 14 bases identical to TRBD2. Germline trimming cut 4 bases from V and 4 bases from J; bases unmatched to any gene: 8. The CDR3 covers 17 residues. Germline V lookup: CDR1 MGHRA, CDR2 YSYEKL.

The genes are TRBV6-6 and TRBJ2-2, with D uncertain. V was cut by 5 bases and J by 5 bases, with 9 bases left in between. Per germline, CDR1 MNHNY and CDR2 SVGAGI (reference sequence). This CDR3 is 13 amino acids long. The CDR3 DNA sequence: TGTGCCAGCAGTAATACAGCTACCGGGGAGCTGTTTTTT. This translates into CASSNTATGELFF.

The genes are TRBV9 and TRBJ2-1; D may be TRBD1 (6 bases). Between the trimmed V and J ends, which lost 3 bases and 1 base, there was a span of 17 bases. The CDR3 spans 17 residues. Germline lookup yields CDR1 SGDLS and CDR2 YYNGEE. CDR3 nucleotides: TGTGCCAGCAGCGAAAAAACGGGACATATGTCCTACAATGAGCAGTTCTTC. This translates into CASSEKTGHMSYNEQFF.

The chain is built from TRBV6-1 and TRBJ1-5; a possible D gene is TRBD1 (5 bases). The CDR3 has 15 residues. V lost 6 bases to trimming and J lost 1 base, with 13 bases between them. Per germline, CDR1 MNHNS and CDR2 SASEGT. CDR3 sequence: CASSALGASNQPQHF. CDR3 DNA sequence: TGTGCCAGCAGCGCACTCGGGGCAAGCAATCAGCCCCAGCATTTT.

The rearrangement joins TRBV10-3 to TRBJ1-3, with D maybe TRBD1 (6 bases). CDR3 length: 15 amino acids. Trimming pared 4 bases from V and 0 bases from J, leaving 10 bases between. The V gene's germline CDR1 is ENHRY and CDR2 SYGVKD. The CDR3 spells CAISVQGSSGNTIYF. CDR3 nucleotides: TGTGCCATCAGTGTACAGGGCAGCTCTGGAAACACCATATATTTT.

This sequence joins TRBV10-3 and TRBJ1-3; 7 bases are a match to TRBD1. This CDR3 has 16 amino acids. Germline V lookup: CDR1 ENHRY, CDR2 SYGVKD. The junction had 7 bases not matched to a gene; V was cut back by 5 bases and J by 0 bases. For the CDR3, the DNA is TGTGCCATCAGTCCACAGGGGCACCGCTCTGGAAACACCATATATTTT. Translating it yields CAISPQGHRSGNTIYF.

The rearrangement joins TRBV7-2 to TRBJ2-7; a weak D match, TRBD1 (6 bases). This CDR3 is 15 amino acids long. V lost 1 base, J lost 8 bases, and 18 bases lay in between. Germline V CDR1 and CDR2: SGHTA, FQGNSA. The DNA of the CDR3 is TGTGCCAGCAGCTTAGGGGCCAGGGGATCTACGAAGCAGTACTTC. The encoded protein is CASSLGARGSTKQYF.

This chain connects TRBV15 to TRBJ1-5; 12 bases are a match to TRBD1. The CDR3 runs to 18 residues. The germline V gene has CDR1 LNHNV and CDR2 YYDKDF (reference sequence). V lost 3 bases to trimming and J lost 0 bases; unmatched junction nucleotides: 6. As DNA, the CDR3 is TGTGCCACCAGCAGCCCCTGGGGACAGGGGGCTAGCAATCAGCCCCAGCATTTT. Amino acid sequence: CATSSPWGQGASNQPQHF.

The chain is built from TRBV5-4 and TRBJ2-5, with D unresolved. The CDR3 covers 14 residues. Germline values: CDR1 SGHNT, CDR2 YYREEE (reference sequence). Trimming left V 0 bases short and J 1 base short, with 7 bases between. The CDR3 DNA follows: TGTGCCAGCAGCTTGGAGTTGCTCCAAGAGACCCAGTACTTC. It yields the protein CASSLELLQETQYF.

The chain combines TRBV29-1 with TRBJ2-5; D not resolved. Trimming pared 1 base from V and 1 base from J, leaving 10 bases between. CDR3 size: 14 residues. Per the germline V gene, CDR1 is SQVTM and CDR2 is ANQGSEA. CDR3 residues: CSVEASALQETQYF. CDR3 bases: TGCAGCGTTGAAGCGAGTGCCCTCCAAGAGACCCAGTACTTC.

This clone has only one observation. The V gene is TRBV11-2, the J gene TRBJ2-1; weak D call: TRBD2 (5 bases). This CDR3 has 11 residues. V lost 7 bases and J 7 bases, leaving 8 bases between the germline ends. Looked up from germline, CDR1 is SGHAT and CDR2 is FQNNGV. CDR3 nucleotide sequence: TGTGCCAGCACCCCGGGGAATGAGCAGTTCTTC. This gives the protein CASTPGNEQFF. The entire variable domain, with the rest obtained from reference TRBV11-2 and TRBJ2-1, is as follows: EAGVAQSPRYKIIEKRQSVAFWCNPISGHATLYWYQQILGQGPKLLIQFQNNGVVDDSQLPKDRFSAERLKGVDSTLKIQPAKLEDSAVYLCASTPGNEQFFGPGTRLTVL.

The genes are TRBV30 and TRBJ2-3, with D possibly TRBD1 on 6 matching bases. Trimming pared 0 bases from V and 8 bases from J, leaving 21 bases between. The CDR3 has 16 residues. Germline V CDR1 and CDR2: GTSNPN, SVGIG (reference sequence). CDR3 in DNA: TGTGCCTGGAGTGTAGAGGGGGACCCAGTGGCAGGTACGCAGTATTTT. It specifies CAWSVEGDPVAGTQYF.

This chain joins TRBV7-3 and TRBJ1-2; D remains unclear. Trimming stripped 5 bases from V and 2 bases from J, with 12 bases between. Looked up from germline, CDR1 is SGHTA and CDR2 is FQGTGA. The CDR3 totals 14 residues. The CDR3 region is CASSQTDGNYGYTF. The CDR3 coding sequence is TGTGCCAGCAGCCAGACCGACGGGAACTATGGCTACACCTTC.

This clone was picked up one time. The chain joins TRBV4-2 to TRBJ1-4; D is unresolved. Germline V gene sequence: CDR1 LGHNA, CDR2 YNFKEQ. The CDR3 runs 12 residues. V was pared by 0 bases and J by 8 bases, with 4 bases between. In nucleotides, the CDR3 is TGTGCCAGCAGCCAAGATCGGGAAAAACTGTTTTTT. It yields the protein CASSQDREKLFF.

This chain uses TRBV7-6 with TRBJ2-1; 11 nucleotides match TRBD2. The CDR3 runs to 17 residues. Germline V gene data show CDR1 as SGHVS and CDR2 as FNYEAQ. V dropped 4 bases and J dropped 7; count of bases not matched to a gene: 12. CDR3 nucleotide sequence: TGTGCCAGCAGCTCGAGGATAGCGGGAGGGCCAGAGAATGAGCAGTTCTTC. Translation: CASSSRIAGGPENEQFF.

On this clone itself: Other DNA sequences in this sample translate to the same CDR3. The V gene is TRBV6-1, the J gene TRBJ1-2; D is perhaps TRBD1 (5 bases). Trimming cost V 2 bases and J 0 bases, with 7 bases left between them. Germline assignment: CDR1 MNHNS and CDR2 SASEGT. The CDR3 is 14 amino acids. The CDR3 loop reads CASSEQGANYGYTF. CDR3 nucleotide sequence: TGTGCCAGCAGTGAACAGGGAGCTAACTATGGCTACACCTTC.

The rearrangement joins TRBV28 to TRBJ2-1; 12 nucleotides match TRBD2. The CDR3 spans 15 residues. In germline, CDR1 is MDHEN, CDR2 SYDVKM. V was pared by 3 bases and J by 6 bases, with 3 bases of the junction left unmatched. CDR3 bases: TGTGCCAGCAGTTTGTGGACTAGCGGGATCAATGAGCAGTTCTTC. Its protein is CASSLWTSGINEQFF.

This clone appeared a single time. The chain links TRBV7-2 to TRBJ1-3, with a weak D call TRBD1 (5 bases). The CDR3 loop spans 16 amino acids. The V gene lost 3 bases and the J gene lost 4 bases, with 16 bases spanning the gap. The germline V gene encodes CDR1 SGHTA and CDR2 FQGNSA. CDR3 residues: CASSFREGPRGNTIYF. The DNA for the CDR3 is TGTGCCAGCAGCTTTAGGGAGGGGCCGCGGGGAAACACCATATATTTT.

The V and J genes are TRBV29-1 and TRBJ2-1; D call uncertain. Germline-derived CDR1 and CDR2 are SQVTM and ANQGSEA. Trimming took off 4 bases at V and 4 bases at J, with 8 bases between the two ends. CDR3 length equals 12 residues. CDR3 DNA: TGCAGCGTTGCACAGAATTACAATGAGCAGTTCTTC. Its protein product is CSVAQNYNEQFF.

Note on this clone: The same CDR3 can be traced to other DNA sequences in this sample. The chain carries TRBV29-1 and TRBJ2-5; TRBD1 agrees at 11 bases. With V trimmed by 6 bases and J by 5 bases, 2 bases remained unmatched. The CDR3 covers 12 residues. Germline CDR1 and CDR2: SQVTM and ANQGSEA. The CDR3 sequence is CSVRTGGETQYF. In DNA, the CDR3 is TGCAGCGTACGGACAGGGGGCGAGACCCAGTACTTC.

The V gene is TRBV28, the J gene TRBJ1-3, with no clear D. V was trimmed by 10 bases and J by 1 base, leaving 8 bases between them. Germline V gene sequence: CDR1 MDHEN, CDR2 SYDVKM. The CDR3 is made up of 12 amino acids. The CDR3: CATFRSGNTIYF. The CDR3 DNA is TGTGCCACCTTCCGGTCTGGAAACACCATATATTTT.

The gene calls are TRBV11-1 and TRBJ2-1; TRBD1 agrees at 11 bases. The CDR3 has 14 amino acids. The V and J ends lost 5 bases and 7 bases, in that order; junction bases with no gene match: 4. Germline V gene data show CDR1 as SGHAT and CDR2 as FQDESV (reference sequence). The chain's CDR3 is CASSQDRGRNEQFF. The CDR3 nucleotides are TGTGCCAGCAGCCAGGACAGGGGGCGGAATGAGCAGTTCTTC.

Remarks on this clone: This sample includes further DNA sequences coding for the same CDR3. This sequence joins TRBV18 and TRBJ2-3; D uncertain. CDR1 is KGHSH, CDR2 LQKENI, per germline. The CDR3 extends over 14 amino acids. Trimming removed 0 bases from V and 4 bases from J, with 8 bases in between. CDR3 coding DNA: TGTGCCAGCTCACCACCATCCAGGCCAGATACGCAGTATTTT. Its translation is CASSPPSRPDTQYF.

This chain joins TRBV28 and TRBJ1-5, with D perhaps matching TRBD1 (6 bases). V was pared by 4 bases and J by 9 bases, with 19 bases between. CDR1 and CDR2 from the germline V gene are MDHEN and SYDVKM. The CDR3 loop spans 15 amino acids. This CDR3 is CASSSHLNRVTPQHF. As DNA, the CDR3 is TGTGCCAGCAGTTCCCACCTGAACAGGGTTACGCCCCAGCATTTT. Supplemented by reference TRBV28 and TRBJ1-5, the full variable domain reads DVKVTQSSRYLVKRTGEKVFLECVQDMDHENMFWYRQDPGLGLRLIYFSYDVKMKEKGDIPEGYSVSREKKERFSLILESASTNQTSMYLCASSSHLNRVTPQHFGDGTRLSIL.

This sequence joins TRBV5-4 and TRBJ2-7; unclear D gene. Trimming stripped 3 bases from V and 2 bases from J, with 12 bases between. Per germline, CDR1 SGHNT and CDR2 YYREEE (reference sequence). The CDR3 length is 14 residues. This CDR3 is CASSSPDPTYEQYF. The CDR3 coding sequence is TGTGCCAGCAGCTCGCCGGATCCAACCTACGAGCAGTACTTC.

The chain couples TRBV7-8 to TRBJ2-7, with unresolved D. The CDR3 runs 13 residues. The germline V gene encodes CDR1 SGHVS and CDR2 FQNEAQ. V was shortened by 2 bases and J by 11 bases, with 16 bases between the two germline ends. The CDR3 loop reads CASSLLSTGQEYF. Here the CDR3 DNA reads TGTGCCAGCAGCTTACTTTCGACGGGTCAGGAGTACTTC.

This chain connects TRBV7-9 to TRBJ1-1; 9 positions match TRBD1. Germline CDR1 and CDR2: SEHNR and FQNEAQ (reference sequence). The V segment lost 3 bases and the J segment 7 bases; nucleotides outside the gene matches: 9. CDR3 size: 15 residues. CDR3 in DNA: TGTGCCAGCAGCTTTACAGGGGGCGTCACTCTTGAAGCTTTCTTT. Amino acid sequence: CASSFTGGVTLEAFF.